These 20 T cell receptor beta chains originate from one sample sequenced in a study of early T cells in non-severe SARS-CoV-2 infection. Each CDR3 protein is one row after TCRdb ran MiXCR on the 5' RACE reads. The sample gives about 70,000 distinct CDR3 sequences, 9% to 10% of which show up once; roughly 16% is in the top ten. The sample was whole blood, taken at baseline. The receptors come from an adult who was a healthcare worker with PCR-confirmed SARS-CoV-2 infection or an uninfected control (not recorded which).

There are many counts of this clonotype. V and J are TRBV24-1 and TRBJ2-1; maybe TRBD2 (6 bases). This CDR3 contains 16 residues. V was trimmed by 5 bases and J by 8 bases, leaving 21 bases between them. Germline CDR1 and CDR2: KGHDR and SFDVKD. The CDR3 loop is CATSAFSGVPPHEQFF. The DNA for the CDR3 is TGTGCCACCAGTGCGTTTTCGGGAGTCCCCCCGCATGAGCAGTTCTTC.

The chain combines TRBV29-1 with TRBJ2-3, with 8 bases lining up with TRBD2. V gave up 1 base and J gave up 4 bases; unmatched junction bases: 10. The CDR3 length is 16 residues. Germline V gene sequence: CDR1 SQVTM, CDR2 ANQGSEA. The CDR3 nucleotides read TGCAGCGTTGAAGGGTGGGCGAGCGGGAGCGCAGATACGCAGTATTTT. Protein: CSVEGWASGSADTQYF.

This clonotype has a count of ten or more. This chain connects TRBV29-1 to TRBJ1-2; D may be TRBD1 (6 bases). Trimming took 5 bases from V and 5 from J, leaving 9 bases between them. CDR3 length: 11 residues. Germline CDR1 reads SQVTM; CDR2 reads ANQGSEA. The CDR3 region is CSVYGQYGYTF. DNA for the CDR3: TGCAGCGTTTACGGACAGTATGGCTACACCTTC.

The gene calls are TRBV19 and TRBJ2-2, with 9 bases matching TRBD2. CDR3 length: 15 residues. From germline, CDR1 is LNHDA and CDR2 SQIVND (reference sequence). V lost 3 bases, J lost 5 bases, and 4 bases stayed unmatched. The CDR3 region has the DNA TGTGCCAGTAGTATCCCGGGACTAGCAACCGGGGAGCTGTTTTTT. This translates into CASSIPGLATGELFF.

This clonotype came up many times. This sequence joins TRBV28 and TRBJ2-3; D not certain. Trimming cost V 2 bases and J 9 bases, with 12 bases left between them. The CDR3 has 13 amino acids. The germline CDR1 and CDR2 sequences are MDHEN and SYDVKM. In nucleotides, the CDR3 is TGTGCCAGCAGTTTACCCAATACAGTGACGCAGTATTTT. Protein sequence: CASSLPNTVTQYF.

Many counts were recorded for this clonotype. The chain joins TRBV7-9 to TRBJ1-6, with 8 bases identical to TRBD1. Trimming removed 6 bases from V and 14 bases from J; junction bases left unmatched: 15. Germline CDR1 SEHNR, CDR2 FQNEAQ (reference sequence). The CDR3 consists of 15 residues. CDR3 sequence: CASSHGQGKIQALHF. For the CDR3, the DNA is TGTGCCAGCAGTCACGGACAGGGCAAGATACAGGCCCTCCACTTT.

This chain links TRBV28 with TRBJ2-5; D may match TRBD1 or TRBD2 (5 bases each). The CDR3 runs to 15 residues. CDR1 MDHEN and CDR2 SYDVKM come from the germline V gene. The V end lost 4 bases, the J end lost 4 bases, and 16 bases lay between the germline ends. The CDR3 DNA sequence: TGTGCCAGCAGTTCAATAGGGACCCCCCGAGAGACCCAGTACTTC. It translates to CASSSIGTPRETQYF.

This chain connects TRBV20-1 to TRBJ2-1, with D tentatively TRBD2 (5 bases). Per germline, CDR1 DFQATT and CDR2 SNEGSKA (reference sequence). Between the trimmed V and J ends, which lost 0 bases and 6 bases, there was a span of 12 bases. The CDR3 totals 14 residues. In DNA form, the CDR3 reads TGCAGTGCTAGAGATGTTCTAGCAAGCAATGAGCAGTTCTTC. Its protein product is CSARDVLASNEQFF.

The rearrangement links TRBV29-1 to TRBJ2-3, with D possibly matching TRBD2 (6 bases). Germline CDR1 reads SQVTM; CDR2 reads ANQGSEA. V shed 3 bases and J shed 2 bases, with 12 bases lying between them. The CDR3 extends over 14 amino acids. Written as DNA, the CDR3 is TGCAGCGTTGACATCTGGACTAACACAGATACGCAGTATTTT. Protein product: CSVDIWTNTDTQYF.

This chain joins TRBV19 and TRBJ2-3; D might be TRBD2 (6 bases). The CDR3 runs 14 residues. V lost 3 bases and J 9 bases, leaving 16 bases between the germline ends. The germline gives CDR1 LNHDA, CDR2 SQIVND (reference sequence). The CDR3 sequence is CASSMLGEGGTQYF. In DNA, the CDR3 is TGTGCCAGTAGTATGTTGGGAGAGGGAGGAACGCAGTATTTT.

This clonotype was seen only a few times. The rearrangement joins TRBV28 to TRBJ2-3, with D unclear. From germline, CDR1 is MDHEN and CDR2 SYDVKM. V was pared by 2 bases and J by 6 bases, with 18 bases between. The CDR3 loop spans 16 amino acids. CDR3 coding DNA: TGTGCCAGCAGTTTAGGAGTGGGCGTTATCAAGGATACGCAGTATTTT. As protein: CASSLGVGVIKDTQYF. Together with reference TRBV28 and TRBJ2-3, the CDR3 gives the full variable domain: DVKVTQSSRYLVKRTGEKVFLECVQDMDHENMFWYRQDPGLGLRLIYFSYDVKMKEKGDIPEGYSVSREKKERFSLILESASTNQTSMYLCASSLGVGVIKDTQYFGPGTRLTVL.

This clonotype was picked up a small number of times. The genes are TRBV29-1 and TRBJ2-3; unclear D gene. V gave up 6 bases and J gave up 5 bases, with 9 bases separating them. CDR1 is SQVTM, CDR2 ANQGSEA, per germline. The CDR3 is made up of 11 amino acids. The CDR3 region is CSVAVVDTQYF. In DNA form, the CDR3 reads TGCAGCGTAGCAGTGGTAGATACGCAGTATTTT.

This clonotype was recorded at least ten times. V usage is TRBV12-3 or TRBV12-4 and J usage is TRBJ2-5, with D possibly being TRBD1 (6 bases). This CDR3 has 14 amino acids. Trimming cost V 5 bases and J 5 bases, with 15 bases left between them. Here the CDR3 DNA reads TGTGCCAGCAGTCTCTCAGGGGCTGAGGAGACCCAGTACTTC. Translation gives CASSLSGAEETQYF.

The sample holds one count of this clonotype. V and J are TRBV7-2 and TRBJ2-7; 8 nucleotides agree with TRBD1. This CDR3 spans 14 amino acids. V lost 6 bases to trimming and J lost 0 bases; unmatched junction nucleotides: 4. Germline V CDR1 and CDR2: SGHTA, FQGNSA. As DNA, the CDR3 is TGTGCCAGCAGGCGGGACAGGTACTCCTACGAGCAGTACTTC. This codes for CASRRDRYSYEQYF.

V gene TRBV6-2 or TRBV6-3 combines with J gene TRBJ2-1; 9 nucleotides align to TRBD1. Looked up from germline, CDR1 is MNHEY and CDR2 is SVGEGT. This CDR3 contains 14 residues. V lost 2 bases to trimming and J lost 10 bases; unmatched junction nucleotides: 6. The CDR3 protein is CASSYPRQGVEQFF. The CDR3 coding sequence is TGTGCCAGCAGTTACCCCCGACAGGGGGTGGAGCAGTTCTTC.

This clonotype was picked up one time. The rearrangement joins TRBV20-1 to TRBJ1-6, with TRBD1 as a possible D gene (5 bases). Germline V gene data show CDR1 as DFQATT and CDR2 as SNEGSKA (reference sequence). V lost 6 bases and J 10 bases, leaving 16 bases between the germline ends. CDR3 length equals 13 residues. The CDR3 loop reads CSALQGAGSPLHF. The CDR3 nucleotides are TGCAGTGCCCTGCAGGGAGCTGGATCACCCCTCCACTTT.

The table lists this clonotype with many counts. V usage is TRBV28 and J usage is TRBJ2-7, with TRBD1 identical over 10 bases. CDR3 length: 14 residues. The ends lost 3 bases at V and 7 bases at J; junction bases unmatched: 6. Germline values: CDR1 MDHEN, CDR2 SYDVKM. Written as DNA, the CDR3 is TGTGCCAGCAGTTTGGGGGACAGGGGCTATGAGCAGTACTTC. This codes for CASSLGDRGYEQYF.

This clonotype was counted only a few times. The rearrangement joins TRBV27 to TRBJ1-6; possibly TRBD1 for D (5 bases). Germline V gene sequence: CDR1 MNHEY, CDR2 SMNVEV (reference sequence). The germline V and J ends were trimmed by 1 base and 13 bases, with 17 bases remaining between them. CDR3 length equals 15 residues. CDR3 DNA: TGTGCCAGCAGTTTATTAGGGGCTACTCCTAATCCCCTCCACTTT. It codes for CASSLLGATPNPLHF.

The chain recombines TRBV28 with TRBJ2-3, with unresolved D. Per germline, CDR1 MDHEN and CDR2 SYDVKM. The CDR3 extends over 12 amino acids. Deletions cut 2 bases from V and 5 bases from J, with 5 bases between. CDR3 in amino acids: CASSLRVDTQYF. In nucleotides, the CDR3 is TGTGCCAGCAGTTTAAGGGTAGATACGCAGTATTTT.

The table lists this clonotype with many counts. The rearrangement joins TRBV12-3 or TRBV12-4 to TRBJ1-2; D call uncertain. The CDR3 is 13 residues long. Trimming took 6 bases from V and 4 from J, leaving 12 bases between them. CDR3 bases: TGTGCCAGCAGAAGGACGGGGTTCTATGGCTACACCTTC. The encoded protein is CASRRTGFYGYTF.